This TCR beta chain was recorded in a study of Ad26.COV2.S vaccination and SARS-CoV-2 variants. About the study: The authors gave Ad26.COV2.S intramuscularly, either once or twice 56 days apart.

The V and J ends lost 3 bases and 8 bases respectively, with 19 bases between them. This CDR3 has 15 residues. Germline V gene lookup returns CDR1 SQVTM and CDR2 ANQGSEA. Study-level points and caveats: TCR breadth and depth analyses may have underestimated total T cell responses.

Data came from immunoSEQ multiplex PCR; TCRdb stores just in-frame clones and leaves some out. The repertoire consists of hundreds of thousands of clones, with around 83% occurring once and the leading ten covering 2.5% to 3.5%. Concerning this clone: No antigen is known for it.

Specified treatment: about 20 received Ad26.COV2.S at low or high dose, single or two shots; about 5 received placebo; per-sample allocation not given. The investigators took samples on day 63 after the first vaccine or placebo injection. The genes are TRBV29-1 and TRBJ2-2; the D is unclear. Sequencing used peripheral blood, obtained in a trial of Ad26.COV2.S vaccine versus placebo. The origin of this receptor is a person between 18 and 60 years old who received the Ad26.COV2.S COVID-19 vaccine or a placebo. CDR3 protein: CSVEVGPIKQGELFF. CDR3 nucleotides: TGCAGCGTTGAGGTCGGACCGATCAAACAGGGGGAGCTGTTTTTT.